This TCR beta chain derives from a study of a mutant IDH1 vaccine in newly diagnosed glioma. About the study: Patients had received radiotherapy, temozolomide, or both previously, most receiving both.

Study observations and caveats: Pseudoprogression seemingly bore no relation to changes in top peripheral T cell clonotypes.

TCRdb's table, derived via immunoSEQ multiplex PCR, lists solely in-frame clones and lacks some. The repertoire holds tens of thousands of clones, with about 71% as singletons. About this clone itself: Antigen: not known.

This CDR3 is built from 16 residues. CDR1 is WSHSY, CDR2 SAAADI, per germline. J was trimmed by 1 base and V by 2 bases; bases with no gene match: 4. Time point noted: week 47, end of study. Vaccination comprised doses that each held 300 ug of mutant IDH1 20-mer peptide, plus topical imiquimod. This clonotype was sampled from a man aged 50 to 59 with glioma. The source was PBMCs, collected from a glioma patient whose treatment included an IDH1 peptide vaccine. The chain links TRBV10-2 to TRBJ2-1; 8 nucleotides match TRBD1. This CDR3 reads CASSEGGTGSYNEQFF. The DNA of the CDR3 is TGCGCCAGCAGTGAGGGAGGGACAGGTTCCTACAATGAGCAGTTCTTC.